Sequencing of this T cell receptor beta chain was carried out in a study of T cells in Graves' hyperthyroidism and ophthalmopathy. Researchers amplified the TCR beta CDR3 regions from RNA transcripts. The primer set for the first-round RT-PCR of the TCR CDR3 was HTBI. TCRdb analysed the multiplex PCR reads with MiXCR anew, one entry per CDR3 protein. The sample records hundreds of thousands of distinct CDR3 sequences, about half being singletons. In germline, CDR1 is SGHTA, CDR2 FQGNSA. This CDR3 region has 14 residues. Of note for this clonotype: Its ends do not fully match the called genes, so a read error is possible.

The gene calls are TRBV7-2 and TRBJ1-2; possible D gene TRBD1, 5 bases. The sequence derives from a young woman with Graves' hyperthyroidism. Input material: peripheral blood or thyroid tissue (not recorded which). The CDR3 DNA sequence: TGCGCCAGCAGCTCCGGTTTGGGACCCTATGGCTACACCTTC. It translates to CASSSGLGPYGYTF. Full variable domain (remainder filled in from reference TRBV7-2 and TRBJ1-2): GAGVSQSPSNKVTEKGKDVELRCDPISGHTALYWYRQSLGQGLEFLIYFQGNSAPDKSGLPSDRFSAERTGGSVSTLTIQRTQQEDSAVYLCASSSGLGPYGYTFGSGTRLTVV.